This T cell receptor (beta chain) appears in the sequencing data of a study of cytomegalovirus exposure and HLA in healthy donors. Study-level results: The classifier reportedly diagnosed cytomegalovirus status with high specificity and sensitivity.

The repertoire was sequenced with immunoSEQ multiplex PCR; TCRdb's copy has only in-frame clones and lacks some. The repertoire holds 130,000 to 150,000 clones, with 88% as singletons. The CDR3 is 15 amino acids. V lost 3 bases to trimming and J lost 2 bases, with 13 bases between them. Germline CDR1 reads SNHLY; CDR2 reads FYNNEI. Comments on this clone: Its specificity is not known.

Input material: PBMCs. V is TRBV2 and J is TRBJ1-1, with no clear D. The receptor comes from a woman under 30 in good health and CMV-seropositive. CDR3 in DNA: TGTGCCAGCAGTGATATGGGCAGCTTAAACACTGAAGCTTTCTTT. Its translation is CASSDMGSLNTEAFF.